The rows below give T cell receptor beta chains drawn from one sample of a study of blood T cell repertoires in COVID-19. Method: immunoSEQ multiplex PCR; TCRdb's copy keeps in-frame clones and lacks some. Of 300,000 to 400,000 clones in the sample, approximately 90% are singletons; the top ten hold approximately 3.5%. Input material: peripheral blood. These TCRs come from a woman between 18 and 29 years old who had recovered from COVID-19. Each CDR3 is given with its conserved first and last residue. The D gene is left open where the match is weak. Size is stated for part of the rows, as once, few or many counts, or as a class when the clone is expanded.

size	V	J	D	DNA	CDR3
once	TRBV5-6	TRBJ1-2	TRBD1	TGTGCCAGCAGCAAGGACAGGGGAGGAGGCTACACCTTC	CASSKDRGGGYTF
-	TRBV23-1	TRBJ1-2	TRBD1	TGCGCCAGCAGTCAATCGTCCAGGGGGCCCCTATATGGCTACACCTTC	CASSQSSRGPLYGYTF
-	TRBV7-9	TRBJ1-1	TRBD1	TGTGCCAGCAGCGTGGGACAGGGGACCACTGAAGCTTTCTTT	CASSVGQGTTEAFF
-	TRBV28	TRBJ1-1	-	TGTGCCAGTGGGAGGAGGCACACTGAAGCTTTCTTT	CASGRRHTEAFF
-	TRBV20-1	TRBJ1-2	-	TGCAGTGCTAGTATAGCCTATGGCTACACCTTC	CSASIAYGYTF
-	TRBV18	TRBJ1-6	-	TGTGCCAGCTCACCAAACGAGGGACCCCTCCACTTT	CASSPNEGPLHF
few	TRBV20-1	TRBJ2-1	TRBD2	TGCAGTGCTAGTTCCGGACTAGCGGCCCGTGAGCAGTTCTTC	CSASSGLAAREQFF
-	TRBV7-2	TRBJ2-1	-	TGTGCCAGCAGCCCGTTCGGGAGTCCTTCCTACAATGAGCAGTTCTTC	CASSPFGSPSYNEQFF
-	TRBV19	TRBJ2-5	-	TGTGCCAGTAGTATAGGCGGGACTCACCAAGAGACCCAGTACTTC	CASSIGGTHQETQYF
-	TRBV7-9	TRBJ1-6	-	TGTGCCAGCAGCCCTATCTTAGTGGATTCACCCCTCCACTTT	CASSPILVDSPLHF
-	TRBV9	TRBJ1-4	-	TGTGCCAGCAGCGCAGCGGGGTTCCCAAATGAAAAACTGTTTTTT	CASSAAGFPNEKLFF
-	TRBV25-1	TRBJ2-5	TRBD1	TGTGCCAGCAGTCTACCAGGGGGCGCACAGACCCAGTACTTC	CASSLPGGAQTQYF
-	TRBV25-1	TRBJ2-1	-	TGTGCCAGCAGTGAGACTGCGGGGAATGAGCAGTTCTTC	CASSETAGNEQFF
-	TRBV20-1	TRBJ1-1	-	TGCAGTGCTAGTTTACAGGCTGAAGCTTTCTTT	CSASLQAEAFF
-	TRBV11-3	TRBJ2-5	-	TGTGCCAGCAGCCCGAGGGGGGAGACCCAGTACTTC	CASSPRGETQYF
-	TRBV18	TRBJ1-2	-	TGTGCCAGCTCACCCTACGAACCGAGGACAGCTAACTATGGCTACACCTTC	CASSPYEPRTANYGYTF
-	TRBV30	TRBJ1-4	-	TGTGCCTGGAGTGTACGGTCGGGGATTAATGAAAAACTGTTTTTT	CAWSVRSGINEKLFF
once	TRBV5-1	TRBJ2-2	-	TGCGCCAGCCGGTACTTACAAGGGGATACCGGGGAGCTGTTTTTT	CASRYLQGDTGELFF
-	TRBV7-2	TRBJ2-1	TRBD2	TGTGCCAGCAGCCCGCGTCATGGACTAGCGGGAGGCAATGAGCAGTTCTTC	CASSPRHGLAGGNEQFF
-	TRBV19	TRBJ2-1	TRBD2	TGTGCCAGCGGAGCGGGAGAGATGGGCAATGAGCAGTTCTTC	CASGAGEMGNEQFF
-	TRBV4-1	TRBJ2-2	-	TGCGCCAGCAGCCAAGATCAGTACAGGACCGGGGAGCTGTTTTTT	CASSQDQYRTGELFF
-	TRBV7-2	TRBJ1-1	TRBD1	TGTGCCAGCAGCTTAGCCCGATTCGACAGGGGTACTGAAGCTTTCTTT	CASSLARFDRGTEAFF